This T cell receptor beta chain emerged from a study of blood T cell repertoires in COVID-19. Study at large: Nucleic acid was either cDNA or gDNA, and it came from T cells, B-cell-depleted T cells, or PBMCs.

Authors' analysis steps: Scientists estimated how many nucleated cells there were by amplifying reference gene primers. Method: immunoSEQ multiplex PCR; TCRdb's copy keeps in-frame clones and lacks some. The D gene and trimming were derived from the DNA, and the V and J assignments and clone size from that table. Here the sample spans 88,000 or so clones, 75% to 85% being singletons. V shed 5 bases and J shed 4 bases, with 11 bases lying between them. Germline V gene lookup returns CDR1 SEHNR and CDR2 FQNEAQ (reference sequence). This CDR3 spans 13 amino acids. The chain carries TRBV7-9 and TRBJ1-2; weak D call: TRBD1 (6 bases). The material sequenced was peripheral blood. The receptor was derived from a human donor in a cohort sampled during active COVID-19. The CDR3 bases are TGTGCCAGCAGCATAACAGGGCCCTATGGCTACACCTTC. It yields the protein CASSITGPYGYTF.